This record concerns one T cell receptor beta chain sequence. Germline lookup yields CDR1 MDHEN and CDR2 SYDVKM. CDR3 length: 18 residues. V lost 6 bases and J lost 0; bases outside the gene matches: 8. TCRdb redid the calling of the RT-PCR reads with MiXCR, one entry per CDR3 protein. The profile covers about 680,000 distinct CDR3 sequences, with 14% appearing a single time and roughly 3.6% taken by the ten largest. The TCR was taken from a female donor in good health, serving as a healthy control. The chain carries TRBV28 and TRBJ2-4; TRBD2 agrees at 13 bases. Specimen: memory CD4+ T cells from blood. CDR3: CASSIGGTSGTAKNIQYF. The CDR3 DNA reads as TGTGCCAGCAGCATAGGGGGGACTAGCGGGACAGCCAAAAACATTCAGTACTTC. Combining the CDR3 with reference TRBV28 and TRBJ2-4 gives the whole variable domain DVKVTQSSRYLVKRTGEKVFLECVQDMDHENMFWYRQDPGLGLRLIYFSYDVKMKEKGDIPEGYSVSREKKERFSLILESASTNQTSMYLCASSIGGTSGTAKNIQYFGAGTRLSVL.